One sample yielded the 6 T cell receptor beta chains listed below, sequenced in a study of blood T cells in healthy people across ages. Primed by a sample-barcoded 5' primer and a J-beta primer mix, a second PCR proceeded for roughly 7 to 12 cycles. TCRdb itself ran the 5' RACE reads through MiXCR, one entry per CDR3 protein. The repertoire consists of 650,000 to 1,000,000 distinct CDR3 sequences, with about 36% occurring once and the leading ten covering over 10%. Sequenced sample: blood. The receptors originated from a man between 18 and 35 years old in good health.

The rearrangement links TRBV12-3 or TRBV12-4 to TRBJ2-1; TRBD1 matches at 8 bases. J lost 0 bases, V lost 7 bases, and 14 bases had no gene match. The CDR3 sequence is 18 residues long. The CDR3 protein is CASTARQGPYSSYNEQFF. The DNA of the CDR3 is TGTGCCAGCACCGCCCGACAGGGGCCCTATAGCTCCTACAATGAGCAGTTCTTC.

The V call is TRBV20-1, the J call TRBJ2-1; 9 nucleotides match TRBD1. The V and J ends lost 6 bases and 7 bases, in that order; junction bases with no gene match: 13. Germline CDR1 DFQATT, CDR2 SNEGSKA (reference sequence). The CDR3 is made up of 15 amino acids. The CDR3 is CSAPLRDREWNEQFF. In DNA form, the CDR3 reads TGCAGTGCCCCTCTCCGGGACAGGGAATGGAATGAGCAGTTCTTC.

This clonotype showed up just a few times. The chain uses TRBV7-2 and TRBJ2-3; D gene uncertain. Looked up from germline, CDR1 is SGHTA and CDR2 is FQGNSA. The CDR3 has 14 residues. V dropped 5 bases and J dropped 10 bases, with 19 bases sitting between them. The CDR3 nucleotides read TGTGCCAGCAGCCCACCTGGGTCCCTTGGTGCGCAGTATTTT. Protein product: CASSPPGSLGAQYF.

In this sample, this clonotype turned up a few times. The J gene is TRBJ1-2, the V gene TRBV20-1; 9 positions match TRBD1. This CDR3 region has 13 residues. Germline V gene lookup returns CDR1 DFQATT and CDR2 SNEGSKA (reference sequence). The V segment lost 6 bases and the J segment 8 bases; nucleotides outside the gene matches: 10. CDR3 region: CSAPRDREGGYTF. CDR3 DNA: TGCAGTGCCCCCAGGGACAGGGAAGGGGGCTACACCTTC.

This sequence joins TRBV20-1 and TRBJ1-6, with D uncertain. Per the germline V gene, CDR1 is DFQATT and CDR2 is SNEGSKA (reference sequence). The CDR3 loop spans 17 amino acids. The V end was cut by 1 base, the J end by 3 bases, with 16 bases between. This CDR3 is CSARAPPQSIYNSPLHF. The CDR3 bases are TGCAGTGCTAGAGCCCCTCCCCAGAGTATCTATAATTCACCCCTCCACTTT.

V usage is TRBV12-3 or TRBV12-4 and J usage is TRBJ2-7; 9 bases fit TRBD1. The junction had 12 bases not matched to a gene; V was cut back by 5 bases and J by 7 bases. The CDR3 extends over 15 amino acids. The CDR3: CASSLGTGFNNEQYF. The CDR3 nucleotides read TGTGCCAGCAGTCTAGGGACAGGGTTTAACAATGAGCAGTACTTC.